One and the same sample provided the 23 T cell receptor beta chains below, sequenced in a study of neurological immune-mediated disorders (dated by TCRdb to about 2019). Library prep was done by 5' RACE. Sequencing instrument: Illumina HiSeq 2500. TCRdb trimmed the raw reads at Q25, called clones with MiXCR and kept productive beta chains. Each entry is one CDR3 protein sequence, shown with its most common DNA and genes. This sample holds 95,000 to 150,000 distinct CDR3 sequences; more than 2.5% were observed only once. Roughly 1.3% of the sample belongs to the ten largest clones. Input material: PBMCs. These receptors all come from a woman between 25 and 40 years old with multiple sclerosis.

This clonotype was recorded many times. The V call is TRBV6-2 or TRBV6-3, the J call TRBJ2-7; 9 nucleotides align to TRBD1. The trim removed 7 bases at V and 6 bases at J, leaving 13 bases unmatched. Looked up from germline, CDR1 is MNHEY and CDR2 is SVGEGT. The CDR3 consists of 15 residues. The CDR3 here is CASTPARTGGFEQYF. The DNA of the CDR3 is TGTGCCAGCACTCCCGCCCGTACAGGGGGCTTCGAGCAGTACTTC.

Many counts were recorded for this clonotype. The gene calls are TRBV15 and TRBJ2-1, with 8 bases lining up with TRBD2. The J segment lost 6 bases and the V segment lost 8 bases, leaving 15 bases of the junction unmatched. From germline, CDR1 is LNHNV and CDR2 YYDKDF (reference sequence). The CDR3 extends over 16 amino acids. CDR3: CATCGFLASGCNEQFF. The CDR3 bases are TGTGCCACCTGCGGATTTTTGGCTAGCGGGTGCAATGAGCAGTTCTTC. The variable domain in full, completed from reference TRBV15 and TRBJ2-1, reads DAMVIQNPRYQVTQFGKPVTLSCSQTLNHNVMYWYQQKSSQAPKLLFHYYDKDFNNEADTPDNFQSRRPNTSFCFLDIRSPGLGDTAMYLCATCGFLASGCNEQFFGPGTRLTVL.

This clonotype appeared many times. The V and J genes are TRBV5-1 and TRBJ2-7; D gene ambiguous. The CDR3 extends over 14 amino acids. In germline, CDR1 is SGHRS, CDR2 YFSETQ. V was clipped by 4 bases and J by 3 bases, with 14 bases between them. The CDR3 region is CASSPTPVYYEQYF. DNA of the CDR3: TGCGCCAGCAGCCCCACCCCAGTATACTACGAGCAGTACTTC. Looking up the rest from reference TRBV5-1 and TRBJ2-7 gives the full variable domain: KAGVTQTPRYLIKTRGQQVTLSCSPISGHRSVSWYQQTPGQGLQFLFEYFSETQRNKGNFPGRFSGRQFSNSRSEMNVSTLELGDSALYLCASSPTPVYYEQYFGPGTRLTVT.

The table lists this clonotype with many counts. The J gene is TRBJ1-1, the V gene TRBV19, with D unclear. Germline V CDR1 and CDR2: LNHDA, SQIVND (reference sequence). V gave up 7 bases and J gave up 11 bases, with 11 bases separating them. CDR3 length: 10 residues. CDR3 DNA sequence: TGTGCCAGTAAAGGGATGGACGCTTTCTTT. Translated: CASKGMDAFF. The whole variable domain, filled in from reference TRBV19 and TRBJ1-1, reads DGGITQSPKYLFRKEGQNVTLSCEQNLNHDAMYWYRQDPGQGLRLIYYSQIVNDFQKGDIAEGYSVSREKKESFPLTVTSAQKNPTAFYLCASKGMDAFFGQGTRLTVV.

This clonotype was counted at least ten times. This chain connects TRBV20-1 to TRBJ2-4; D is undetermined. The CDR3 spans 15 residues. The V end lost 4 bases, the J end lost 4 bases, and 17 bases lay between the germline ends. Germline-derived CDR1 and CDR2 are DFQATT and SNEGSKA (reference sequence). The CDR3 DNA follows: TGCAGTGCTACGAAAACACCACGAACGAAAAACATTCAGTACTTC. This encodes CSATKTPRTKNIQYF.

This sequence joins TRBV20-1 and TRBJ2-1; D call uncertain. V lost 6 bases to trimming and J lost 2 bases, with 14 bases between them. The CDR3 extends over 14 amino acids. Germline assignment: CDR1 DFQATT and CDR2 SNEGSKA (reference sequence). The CDR3 here is CSAGLGAPYNEQFF. In DNA form, the CDR3 reads TGCAGTGCGGGTCTTGGAGCCCCCTACAATGAGCAGTTCTTC.

This clonotype was seen repeatedly, ten times or more. The rearrangement links TRBV6-4 to TRBJ2-2; maybe TRBD2 (6 bases). Germline CDR1 and CDR2: MRHNA and SNTAGT. Trimming removed 6 bases at V and 6 bases at J, with 17 bases between. CDR3 size: 15 residues. CDR3 sequence (DNA): TGTGCCAGCAGCCCCTCCGGAGGGTCTGCCGGGGAGCTGTTTTTT. This codes for CASSPSGGSAGELFF.

This clonotype was seen a few times. The rearrangement links TRBV5-6 to TRBJ1-5; D might be TRBD1 (5 bases). The V and J ends lost 4 bases and 6 bases respectively, with 8 bases between them. Germline assignment: CDR1 SGHDT and CDR2 YYEEEE. The length of the CDR3 is 12 residues. The CDR3 region is CASSRGSQPQHF. The CDR3 DNA sequence: TGTGCCAGCAGCCGGGGGAGTCAGCCCCAGCATTTT.

Many counts were recorded for this clonotype. The chain carries TRBV5-6 and TRBJ2-1; 14 bases align to TRBD2. Germline assignment: CDR1 SGHDT and CDR2 YYEEEE. V lost 4 bases to trimming and J lost 4 bases; unmatched junction nucleotides: 25. The length of the CDR3 is 23 residues. This CDR3 reads CASSGLERTHGLAGGPLYNEQFF. As DNA, the CDR3 is TGTGCCAGCAGCGGCCTGGAAAGGACGCATGGACTAGCGGGAGGACCCCTTTACAATGAGCAGTTCTTC.

This clonotype was seen repeatedly, ten times or more. V and J are TRBV12-3 or TRBV12-4 and TRBJ1-5, with a weak D call TRBD1 (6 bases). The CDR3 has 18 residues. V lost 5 bases and J 6 bases, leaving 26 bases between the germline ends. The CDR3 spells CASSPSAEGGTKGQPQHF. The CDR3, as DNA: TGTGCCAGCAGTCCCTCGGCGGAGGGGGGAACCAAAGGTCAGCCCCAGCATTTT.

This clonotype has more than one count but fewer than ten. This is likely a read error, given that the CDR3 carries no conserved phenylalanine or tryptophan at its end. Because the CDR3's place on the DNA is in doubt, the DNA is left out and the CDR3 is given as listed by TCRdb. The V gene is TRBV7-9, the J gene TRBJ2-1; TRBD2 was called by the table and not checked on the DNA. The CDR3 is 11 residues long, ends included. Germline loops: CDR1 SEHNR, CDR2 FQNEAQ (reference sequence). CDR3 loop: CASSYIGPQVL.

This clonotype was counted many times. The V and J genes are TRBV29-1 and TRBJ2-3, with D possibly being TRBD1 or TRBD2 (5 bases each). CDR3 length: 15 amino acids. Trimming removed 1 base from V and 0 bases from J, with 11 bases in between. Germline V lookup: CDR1 SQVTM, CDR2 ANQGSEA. The CDR3 sequence: CSVEGRGASTDTQYF. The CDR3 DNA sequence: TGCAGCGTTGAAGGAAGGGGAGCTAGCACAGATACGCAGTATTTT.

In its sample, this clonotype was seen many times. The rearrangement uses TRBV3-1 and TRBJ2-3; no reliable D call. This CDR3 region has 13 residues. V gave up 2 bases and J gave up 11 bases, with 14 bases separating them. Germline V lookup: CDR1 LGHDT, CDR2 YNNKEL (reference sequence). This CDR3 is CASSQLGQTGQYF. CDR3 in DNA: TGTGCCAGCAGCCAACTCGGCCAGACGGGGCAGTATTTT.

This clonotype was detected ten times or more. The CDR3 here is CASRPPTINVYTGELFF. The CDR3 DNA is TGTGCCAGTAGGCCGCCGACTATCAACGTATACACCGGGGAGCTGTTTTTT. This rearrangement joins TRBV19 to TRBJ2-2; TRBD2 is a possible D gene (5 bases). The V and J ends lost 6 bases and 3 bases respectively, with 20 bases between them. This CDR3 comprises 17 residues. Germline V lookup: CDR1 LNHDA, CDR2 SQIVND (reference sequence).

Ten or more counts support this clonotype. The chain has TRBV4-3 and TRBJ2-7; unclear D gene. V gave up 0 bases and J gave up 6 bases, with 12 bases separating them. CDR1 and CDR2 (germline): LGHNA, YSLEER. CDR3 length equals 14 residues. The CDR3 region has the DNA TGCGCCAGCAGCCAAGATTCAGGTTCCAGCGAGCAGTACTTC. This codes for CASSQDSGSSEQYF.

The chain links TRBV5-1 to TRBJ1-5; D is unresolved. The V end lost 3 bases, the J end lost 2 bases, and 15 bases lay between the germline ends. Per the germline V gene, CDR1 is SGHRS and CDR2 is YFSETQ. CDR3 size: 16 residues. The chain's CDR3 is CASSSGLGEGNQPQHF. Written as DNA, the CDR3 is TGCGCCAGCAGCTCGGGCCTCGGAGAAGGCAATCAGCCCCAGCATTTT.

The sample holds many counts of this clonotype. The rearrangement links TRBV11-2 to TRBJ1-1; D is uncertain. This CDR3 is built from 14 residues. Germline V CDR1 and CDR2: SGHAT, FQNNGV. The germline V and J ends were trimmed by 5 bases and 2 bases, with 12 bases remaining between them. The CDR3 DNA is TGTGCCAGCAGCCTAATCGGAAGTAACACTGAAGCTTTCTTT. Its protein product is CASSLIGSNTEAFF. Variable domain in full (rest from reference TRBV11-2 and TRBJ1-1): EAGVAQSPRYKIIEKRQSVAFWCNPISGHATLYWYQQILGQGPKLLIQFQNNGVVDDSQLPKDRFSAERLKGVDSTLKIQPAKLEDSAVYLCASSLIGSNTEAFFGQGTRLTVV.

This clonotype occurred many times. This chain links TRBV20-1 with TRBJ2-1; D gene ambiguous. With 0 bases removed from V and 8 bases from J, the gap between germline ends came to 5 bases. This CDR3 spans 11 amino acids. Germline CDR1 reads DFQATT; CDR2 reads SNEGSKA (reference sequence). In DNA form, the CDR3 reads TGCAGTGCTAGAGATTTTTATGAGCAGTTCTTC. Residues: CSARDFYEQFF.

Many counts were recorded for this clonotype. The chain recombines TRBV6-5 with TRBJ2-6; D tentatively fits TRBD1 or TRBD2 (5 bases each). The CDR3 length is 15 residues. The germline gives CDR1 MNHEY, CDR2 SVGAGI. V lost 8 bases, J lost 0 bases, and 11 bases lay in between. This CDR3 is CASWDVLSGANVLTF. The CDR3 nucleotides read TGTGCCAGCTGGGACGTACTCTCTGGGGCCAACGTCCTGACTTTC.

This clonotype came up a few times. The gene calls are TRBV6-6 and TRBJ2-1; 7 bases are a match to TRBD1. The CDR3 totals 16 residues. Trimming removed 0 bases from V and 4 bases from J; junction bases left unmatched: 6. The V gene's germline CDR1 is MNHNY and CDR2 SVGAGI (reference sequence). In nucleotides, the CDR3 is TGTGCCAGCAGTTACTCACAGGGGTGGGGGTACAATGAGCAGTTCTTC. It specifies CASSYSQGWGYNEQFF.

This clonotype was seen ten or more times. The V gene is TRBV5-1, the J gene TRBJ1-6; TRBD1 matches 7 bases. This CDR3 spans 16 amino acids. CDR1 is SGHRS and CDR2 is YFSETQ in the germline V gene. With V trimmed by 0 bases and J by 6 bases, 6 bases remained unmatched. DNA of the CDR3: TGCGCCAGCAGCTTGGGGCGTGGGGACAGTAATTCACCCCTCCACTTT. Its translation is CASSLGRGDSNSPLHF.

Ten or more counts support this clonotype. This chain connects TRBV7-2 to TRBJ1-5; TRBD1 matches 10 bases. Germline V gives CDR1 SGHTA, CDR2 FQGNSA. Germline trimming cut 4 bases from V and 2 bases from J; bases unmatched to any gene: 5. The CDR3 is made up of 16 amino acids. The CDR3 sequence: CASSYGDRGGNQPQHF. CDR3 bases: TGTGCCAGCAGCTACGGGGACAGGGGCGGCAATCAGCCCCAGCATTTT.

This clonotype has a count of ten or more. This chain joins TRBV7-9 and TRBJ1-1, with D possibly TRBD1 on 5 matching bases. Trimming pared 5 bases from V and 4 bases from J, leaving 11 bases between. The CDR3 extends over 13 amino acids. Germline loops: CDR1 SEHNR, CDR2 FQNEAQ (reference sequence). The CDR3 bases are TGTGCCAGCAGCCCAGGGTCGGGCACTGAAGCTTTCTTT. Its translation is CASSPGSGTEAFF.